These T cell receptor beta chains were read from a single sample in a study of control samples from healthy donors and cancer patients. The data were produced by immunoSEQ multiplex PCR, yet TCRdb's version contains in-frame clones alone and is incomplete. The repertoire has 150,000 to 200,000 clones, nearly 90% of them found once; the top ten carry over 1.1%. Sequencing input: blood. These receptors all come from a woman aged 50 to 60 in good health. CDR3s include the opening cysteine and the closing phenylalanine or tryptophan. The D gene is left open where the match is weak. Rows may omit the clone size; those that give it use once, few, many or a size class.

15,TRBV28,TRBJ1-2,NA,TRBD1,TGTGCCAGCAGTACGGCGTTGGGCAGGGGGAATGGCTACACCTTC,CASSTALGRGNGYTF
16,TRBV27,TRBJ2-1,few,TRBD2,TGTGCCAGCAGTCCCTGGACTAGCGGGAGTGTCTATGAGCAGTTCTTC,CASSPWTSGSVYEQFF
13,TRBV12-3/TRBV12-4,TRBJ1-1,once,TRBD1,TGTGCCAGCAGTTTGAGGGGGCACACTGAAGCTTTCTTT,CASSLRGHTEAFF
16,TRBV27,TRBJ2-1,NA,NA,TGTGCCAGCAGGCCTACAGCGGGCCTCTCCTACAATGAGCAGTTCTTC,CASRPTAGLSYNEQFF
16,TRBV6-1,TRBJ2-3,once,TRBD2,TGTGCCAGCAGTCAAGGGGGACTAGCCTACACAGATACGCAGTATTTT,CASSQGGLAYTDTQYF
13,TRBV4-2,TRBJ1-5,NA,NA,TGTGCCAGCAGCTCTCGACGAGGGCAGCCCCAGCATTTT,CASSSRRGQPQHF
15,TRBV10-1,TRBJ1-4,NA,TRBD1,TGCGCCAGTAGGGACAGAATTGCAACTAATGAAAAACTGTTTTTT,CASRDRIATNEKLFF
14,TRBV5-5,TRBJ2-5,NA,NA,TGTGCCAGCAGCGTAACAGCGTACCAAGAGACCCAGTACTTC,CASSVTAYQETQYF
14,TRBV20-1,TRBJ1-4,NA,TRBD1,TGCAGTGCTAGTCGGGGGACAGGGAATGAAAAACTGTTTTTT,CSASRGTGNEKLFF
15,TRBV30,TRBJ2-1,NA,NA,TGTGCCTGGAGTGTATGGCGGGGGCGCCCCAATGAGCAGTTCTTC,CAWSVWRGRPNEQFF
13,TRBV29-1,TRBJ1-1,NA,NA,TGCAGCGTCGTCGGACAGCCGAACACTGAAGCTTTCTTT,CSVVGQPNTEAFF
12,TRBV19,TRBJ2-1,once,TRBD2,TGTGCCAGTAGTATAAGGGAGGGTGAGCAGTTCTTC,CASSIREGEQFF
14,TRBV19,TRBJ2-7,NA,TRBD2,TGTGCCAGTAGTATCGGCGGGAGGGCTTACGAGCAGTACTTC,CASSIGGRAYEQYF
15,TRBV5-1,TRBJ2-5,NA,NA,TGCGCCAGCAGCTTAATGCGGGTGGCTCAAGAGACCCAGTACTTC,CASSLMRVAQETQYF
17,TRBV3-1/TRBV3-2,TRBJ2-7,NA,TRBD2,TGTGCCAGCAGCCAACCTTACGGGACTAAAAGCTCCTACGAGCAGTACTTC,CASSQPYGTKSSYEQYF
15,TRBV14,TRBJ2-2,NA,NA,TGTGCCAGCAGCCATTTTTCGGAAAACACCGGGGAGCTGTTTTTT,CASSHFSENTGELFF
12,TRBV10-3,TRBJ1-1,NA,NA,TGTGCCATCAGTGAGTTGGCTTCAGAAGCTTTCTTT,CAISELASEAFF
13,TRBV7-2,TRBJ1-2,few,TRBD1,TGTGCCAGCAAAACACCAGGGGGTAATGGCTACACCTTC,CASKTPGGNGYTF
15,TRBV28,TRBJ1-3,NA,NA,TGTGCCAGCAGTTTAAATTACGGGGACGGAAACACCATATATTTT,CASSLNYGDGNTIYF
12,TRBV3-1/TRBV3-2,TRBJ1-2,NA,NA,TGTGCCAGCCGCTTCGAAGGGTCTGGCTACACCTTC,CASRFEGSGYTF
13,TRBV7-2,TRBJ1-2,NA,NA,TGTGCCAGCAGCCCCAGGGTTGACTATGGCTACACCTTC,CASSPRVDYGYTF
15,TRBV7-2,TRBJ1-1,NA,NA,TGTGCCAGCAGCTTAGAAGGTATAGCAACGGCTGAAGCTTTCTTT,CASSLEGIATAEAFF
15,TRBV7-2,TRBJ1-4,NA,NA,TGTGCCAGCAGCTTAGGGACGTCAACTAATGAAAAACTGTTTTTT,CASSLGTSTNEKLFF
10,TRBV6-8,TRBJ2-1,NA,NA,TGTGCCAGCAGTTACAATGAGCAGTTCTTC,CASSYNEQFF
13,TRBV13,TRBJ2-3,NA,NA,TGTGCCAGCAGCTCTGGGGCGGCAGATACGCAGTATTTT,CASSSGAADTQYF
15,TRBV7-9,TRBJ2-6,NA,NA,TGTGCCAGCAGCCCCCAGAGCTCTGGGGCCAACGTCCTGACTTTC,CASSPQSSGANVLTF
13,TRBV6-2/TRBV6-3,TRBJ2-1,NA,NA,TGTGCCAGCAGTTACTCGACCTACAATGAGCAGTTCTTC,CASSYSTYNEQFF